Below, 23 T cell receptor beta chains from the same sample are listed, as sequenced in a study of response to subunit inactivated influenza vaccine. MiXCR was run by TCRdb on the RT-PCR reads, yielding one entry per CDR3 protein. The sample carries about 500,000 distinct CDR3 sequences, approximately 17% recorded once. This specimen was CD4+ T cells sorted from PBMCs, taken around 25 months after vaccination. All receptors derive from a man aged 50 to 69 who received an inactivated influenza vaccine.

This clonotype has more than one count but fewer than ten. The chain couples TRBV7-8 to TRBJ2-5; D possibly corresponds to TRBD2 (5 bases). The CDR3 length is 14 residues. Germline V gives CDR1 SGHVS, CDR2 FQNEAQ. The ends were cut back, 1 base at V and 7 bases at J, with 13 bases in the middle. CDR3 coding DNA: TGTGCCAGCAGCTTAGGAGAGGGTTTAGGGACCCAGTACTTC. This translates into CASSLGEGLGTQYF.

This chain uses TRBV4-3 with TRBJ1-2; D not resolved. V was pared by 1 base and J by 4 bases, with 13 bases between. Per germline, CDR1 LGHNA and CDR2 YSLEER. This CDR3 spans 15 amino acids. The CDR3 loop reads CASSQGAVGSYGYTF. The CDR3 nucleotides are TGCGCCAGCAGCCAAGGAGCCGTAGGTTCCTATGGCTACACCTTC.

This clonotype was seen at least ten times. The CDR3 protein is CASSLRAVSGGVFFDEQFF. In DNA form, the CDR3 reads TGTGCCAGCAGCTTAAGGGCCGTAAGTGGGGGGGTGTTCTTCGATGAGCAGTTCTTC. The V gene is TRBV11-2, the J gene TRBJ2-1; 7 bases map to TRBD2. The V gene's germline CDR1 is SGHAT and CDR2 FQNNGV. The length of the CDR3 is 19 residues. Germline trimming cut 2 bases from V and 8 bases from J; bases unmatched to any gene: 21. The full variable domain, its missing parts supplied by reference TRBV11-2 and TRBJ2-1, is EAGVAQSPRYKIIEKRQSVAFWCNPISGHATLYWYQQILGQGPKLLIQFQNNGVVDDSQLPKDRFSAERLKGVDSTLKIQPAKLEDSAVYLCASSLRAVSGGVFFDEQFFGPGTRLTVL.

This clonotype was counted only a few times. This sequence joins TRBV6-5 and TRBJ2-7, with 11 bases that match TRBD1. The CDR3 extends over 14 amino acids. Germline CDR1 MNHEY, CDR2 SVGAGI. V dropped 2 bases and J dropped 9; count of bases not matched to a gene: 6. CDR3 coding DNA: TGTGCCAGCAGTTACCCGGGACAGGGGGGTAGGCAGTACTTC. This codes for CASSYPGQGGRQYF.

The chain combines TRBV4-3 with TRBJ1-6, with D maybe TRBD1 (5 bases). The CDR3 length is 15 residues. CDR1 LGHNA and CDR2 YSLEER come from the germline V gene. Trimming stripped 0 bases from V and 7 bases from J, with 10 bases between. CDR3 coding DNA: TGCGCCAGCAGCCAAGAGGGGGGTCTCAATTCACCCCTCCACTTT. It yields the protein CASSQEGGLNSPLHF.

This clonotype was picked up a small number of times. The rearrangement uses TRBV24-1 and TRBJ2-3; 8 bases line up with TRBD2. Germline V gene sequence: CDR1 KGHDR, CDR2 SFDVKD. With 3 bases clipped from V and 4 bases from J, the junction kept 5 bases outside the gene matches. The CDR3 is 15 amino acids. CDR3 nucleotides: TGTGCCACCAGTGATCCGGGAGGGAGGTCAGATACGCAGTATTTT. This sequence encodes CATSDPGGRSDTQYF.

The chain carries TRBV4-2 and TRBJ1-1; D might be TRBD1 (6 bases). Germline-derived CDR1 and CDR2 are LGHNA and YNFKEQ. Trimming took off 1 base at V and 4 bases at J, with 13 bases between the two ends. The CDR3 runs to 15 residues. CDR3 region: CASSQARGLGTEAFF. The CDR3 DNA reads as TGTGCCAGCAGCCAAGCTAGGGGGTTAGGCACTGAAGCTTTCTTT.

The J gene is TRBJ2-1, the V gene TRBV7-9; maybe TRBD1 (6 bases). The CDR3 contains 15 residues. V lost 2 bases, J lost 5 bases, and 13 bases lay in between. CDR1 and CDR2 (germline): SEHNR, FQNEAQ (reference sequence). CDR3 sequence reads: CASSLLRDKNNEQFF. CDR3 bases: TGTGCCAGCAGCTTACTCAGGGACAAGAACAATGAGCAGTTCTTC. The full variable domain, its missing parts supplied by reference TRBV7-9 and TRBJ2-1, is DTGVSQNPRHKITKRGQNVTFRCDPISEHNRLYWYRQTLGQGPEFLTYFQNEAQLEKSRLLSDRFSAERPKGSFSTLEIQRTEQGDSAMYLCASSLLRDKNNEQFFGPGTRLTVL.

This clonotype occurred a few times. The CDR3 sequence: CASVLGDTQYF. For the CDR3, the DNA is TGTGCCAGCGTGCTTGGAGATACGCAGTATTTT. The rearrangement joins TRBV27 to TRBJ2-3; D remains unclear. With 8 bases removed from V and 5 bases from J, the gap between germline ends came to 8 bases. The CDR3 extends over 11 amino acids. Germline CDR1 is MNHEY and CDR2 is SMNVEV (reference sequence).

In this sample, this clonotype turned up many times. The V and J genes are TRBV6-1 and TRBJ2-1, with 13 bases matching TRBD2. V was pared by 6 bases and J by 10 bases, with 12 bases of the junction left unmatched. This CDR3 has 16 amino acids. The germline CDR1 and CDR2 sequences are MNHNS and SASEGT. CDR3 region: CASREGTSGTVGEQFF. CDR3 DNA: TGTGCCAGCAGGGAGGGGACTAGCGGGACAGTCGGAGAGCAGTTCTTC.

The CDR3 DNA follows: TGCGCCAGCCATACAAACCCCAGGGGGAGGAACACTGAAGCTTTCTTT. Protein: CASHTNPRGRNTEAFF. The chain links TRBV5-1 to TRBJ1-1; 7 positions match TRBD1. After removal of 7 bases from V and 1 base from J, the junction contained 13 bases not matched to a gene. This CDR3 is 16 amino acids long. Germline V gene lookup returns CDR1 SGHRS and CDR2 YFSETQ.

This clonotype was recorded a few times. V and J are TRBV7-9 and TRBJ2-3; maybe TRBD1 (5 bases). The germline V gene has CDR1 SEHNR and CDR2 FQNEAQ (reference sequence). The CDR3 is 13 residues long. Trimming cost V 4 bases and J 6 bases, with 11 bases left between them. The CDR3 reads CASSWGAADTQYF. The CDR3 nucleotides read TGTGCCAGCAGCTGGGGCGCCGCGGATACGCAGTATTTT.

CDR3 in amino acids: CSAPGQGLNYGYTF. For the CDR3, the DNA is TGCAGTGCTCCCGGACAGGGACTTAACTATGGCTACACCTTC. The chain links TRBV20-1 to TRBJ1-2, with TRBD1 identical over 8 bases. Germline V gene lookup returns CDR1 DFQATT and CDR2 SNEGSKA (reference sequence). The CDR3 is made up of 14 amino acids. V gave up 5 bases and J gave up 1 base; unmatched junction bases: 6.

This clonotype showed up many times. The gene calls are TRBV3-1 and TRBJ1-1; maybe TRBD1 (5 bases). The CDR3 has 15 amino acids. The ends were cut back, 1 base at V and 1 base at J, with 10 bases in the middle. The germline V gene has CDR1 LGHDT and CDR2 YNNKEL (reference sequence). The CDR3 protein is CASSQGSTGNTEAFF. The CDR3 DNA reads TGTGCCAGCAGCCAAGGCTCCACAGGGAACACTGAAGCTTTCTTT.

The chain carries TRBV14 and TRBJ2-1; 10 bases are shared with TRBD1. Germline V lookup: CDR1 SGHDN, CDR2 FVKESK. V gave up 4 bases and J gave up 8 bases; unmatched junction bases: 5. This CDR3 spans 14 amino acids. The CDR3 region is CASSRLGQGDEQFF. In DNA, the CDR3 is TGTGCCAGCAGCCGGCTAGGACAGGGGGATGAGCAGTTCTTC.

The chain links TRBV19 to TRBJ2-2, with D possibly TRBD1 on 5 matching bases. CDR3 length equals 14 residues. The V end was cut by 4 bases, the J end by 7 bases, with 13 bases between. Germline CDR1 is LNHDA and CDR2 is SQIVND (reference sequence). CDR3: CASSTGIGSGELFF. The CDR3 bases are TGTGCCAGTAGTACAGGGATTGGAAGCGGGGAGCTGTTTTTT.

The V call is TRBV13, the J call TRBJ2-3, with D perhaps TRBD1 or TRBD2 (6 bases each). Germline assignment: CDR1 PRHDT and CDR2 FYEKMQ (reference sequence). This CDR3 comprises 18 residues. Deletions cut 0 bases from V and 2 bases from J, with 18 bases between. CDR3: CASSLGRFRGRTTDTQYF. The CDR3 nucleotides are TGTGCCAGCAGCTTAGGTCGGTTCCGGGGGCGAACCACAGATACGCAGTATTTT.

The chain has TRBV4-3 and TRBJ2-4, with D possibly matching TRBD2 (6 bases). CDR3 length: 15 residues. V shed 0 bases and J shed 5 bases, with 11 bases lying between them. In germline, CDR1 is LGHNA, CDR2 YSLEER. Written as DNA, the CDR3 is TGCGCCAGCAGCCAAGACGGGACTGAACAAAACATTCAGTACTTC. It yields the protein CASSQDGTEQNIQYF.

This clonotype was seen more than once but under ten times. The chain couples TRBV20-1 to TRBJ2-1; 7 positions agree with TRBD1. The V gene end was trimmed by 3 bases and the J gene end by 12 bases; junction bases not matched to a gene: 14. The length of the CDR3 is 14 residues. Germline V gives CDR1 DFQATT, CDR2 SNEGSKA (reference sequence). The CDR3 DNA is TGCAGTGCTAGTTGGAGACAGGGAGATATCGGGCAGTTCTTC. Protein sequence: CSASWRQGDIGQFF.

This clonotype has more than one count but fewer than ten. V and J are TRBV7-2 and TRBJ2-1; D is possibly TRBD1 or TRBD2 (5 bases each). V dropped 5 bases and J dropped 0 bases, with 11 bases sitting between them. Germline V gives CDR1 SGHTA, CDR2 FQGNSA. This CDR3 is built from 15 residues. The CDR3 DNA reads as TGTGCCAGCAGCCCAGAGGGGTACTCCTACAATGAGCAGTTCTTC. Protein sequence: CASSPEGYSYNEQFF.

The genes are TRBV20-1 and TRBJ2-5; D uncertain. Germline CDR1 and CDR2: DFQATT and SNEGSKA (reference sequence). The V and J ends lost 8 bases and 2 bases respectively, with 9 bases between them. The CDR3 is made up of 11 amino acids. The CDR3 nucleotides read TGCAGTTCACTTCGTCAAGAGACCCAGTACTTC. Amino acids: CSSLRQETQYF.

This clonotype has just a few counts. A junction end diverges from the germline sequence, so it may reflect a read error. V gene TRBV9 combines with J gene TRBJ2-1, with TRBD2 identical over 8 bases. The CDR3 totals 16 residues. Germline V gives CDR1 SGDLS, CDR2 YYNGEE. CDR3 coding DNA: TGTGCCAGCAGCTCCGCGCGGGGGGTTTCCTACAATGATCAGTTCTTC. It codes for CASSSARGVSYNDQFF.

This clonotype has just a few counts. V gene TRBV20-1 combines with J gene TRBJ2-3, with D possibly being TRBD1 (6 bases). Germline values: CDR1 DFQATT, CDR2 SNEGSKA (reference sequence). Trimming stripped 1 base from V and 4 bases from J, with 12 bases between. CDR3 length: 14 residues. Written as DNA, the CDR3 is TGCAGTGCTAGAGGACAGGATTGGTCAGATACGCAGTATTTT. This encodes CSARGQDWSDTQYF.